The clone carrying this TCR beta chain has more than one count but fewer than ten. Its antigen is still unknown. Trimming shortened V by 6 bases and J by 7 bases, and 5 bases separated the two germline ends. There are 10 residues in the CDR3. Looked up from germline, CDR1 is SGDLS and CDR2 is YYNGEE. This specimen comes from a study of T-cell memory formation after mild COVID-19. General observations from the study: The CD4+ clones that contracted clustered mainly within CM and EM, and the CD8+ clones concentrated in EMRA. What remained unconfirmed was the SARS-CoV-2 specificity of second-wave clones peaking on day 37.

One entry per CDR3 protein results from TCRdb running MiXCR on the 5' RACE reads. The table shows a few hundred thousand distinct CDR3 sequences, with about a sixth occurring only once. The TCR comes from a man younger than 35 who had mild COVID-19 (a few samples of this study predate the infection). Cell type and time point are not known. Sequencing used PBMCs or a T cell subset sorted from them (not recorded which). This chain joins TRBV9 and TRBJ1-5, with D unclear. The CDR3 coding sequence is TGTGCCAGCACAGAACAGCCCCAGCATTTT. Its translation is CASTEQPQHF.